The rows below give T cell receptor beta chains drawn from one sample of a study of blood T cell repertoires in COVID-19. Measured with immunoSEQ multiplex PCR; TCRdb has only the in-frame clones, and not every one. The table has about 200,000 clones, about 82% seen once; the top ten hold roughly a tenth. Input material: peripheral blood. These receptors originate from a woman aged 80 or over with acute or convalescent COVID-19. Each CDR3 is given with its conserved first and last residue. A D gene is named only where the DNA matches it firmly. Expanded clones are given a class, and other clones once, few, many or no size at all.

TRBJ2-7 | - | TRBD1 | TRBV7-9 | CASSLTTGTSYEQYF | TGTGCCAGCAGCTTAACGACAGGGACCTCCTACGAGCAGTACTTC
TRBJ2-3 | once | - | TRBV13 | CASSLDKGQDTQYF | TGTGCCAGCAGCTTAGATAAGGGGCAGGATACGCAGTATTTT
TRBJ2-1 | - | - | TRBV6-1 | CASSEGFRGTEQFF | TGTGCCAGCAGTGAAGGTTTTAGAGGCACTGAGCAGTTCTTC
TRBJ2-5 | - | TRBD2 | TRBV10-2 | CASGHGAGRVETQYF | TGCGCCAGCGGGCACGGAGCGGGGAGGGTGGAGACCCAGTACTTC
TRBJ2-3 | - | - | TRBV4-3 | CASSQDLARSTDTQYF | TGCGCCAGCAGCCAAGATTTGGCACGTAGCACAGATACGCAGTATTTT
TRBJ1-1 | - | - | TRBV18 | CASSRDPTSNTEAFF | TGTGCCAGCTCACGTGACCCGACTTCGAACACTGAAGCTTTCTTT
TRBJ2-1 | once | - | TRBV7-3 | CASSFIEGNEQFF | TGTGCCAGCAGCTTTATAGAGGGCAATGAGCAGTTCTTC
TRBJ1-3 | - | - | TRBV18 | CASSRETGNTIYF | TGTGCCAGCTCACGGGAGACTGGAAACACCATATATTTT
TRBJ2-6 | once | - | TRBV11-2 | CASRYREGSGANVLTF | TGTGCCAGCAGATACAGGGAGGGGTCTGGGGCCAACGTCCTGACTTTC
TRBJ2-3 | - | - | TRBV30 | CAWRVLQSTDTQYF | TGTGCCTGGAGGGTCTTACAAAGCACAGATACGCAGTATTTT
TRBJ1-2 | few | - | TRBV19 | CASSMRGNRGYTF | TGTGCCAGTAGTATGCGGGGCAATAGGGGCTACACCTTC
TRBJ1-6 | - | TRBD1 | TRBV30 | CAWSKGQGVSSYNSPLHF | TGTGCCTGGAGTAAGGGGCAGGGGGTGAGCTCCTATAATTCACCCCTCCACTTT
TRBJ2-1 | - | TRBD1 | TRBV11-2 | CASSLDLGTGNNEQFF | TGTGCCAGCAGCTTAGATCTAGGGACAGGGAACAATGAGCAGTTCTTC
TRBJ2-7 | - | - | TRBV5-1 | CASSSLSQGRDEQYF | TGCGCCAGCAGCTCCCTATCGCAGGGTCGGGACGAGCAGTACTTC
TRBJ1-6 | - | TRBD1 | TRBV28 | CASSLPGRDRGLDF | TGTGCCAGCAGTTTACCTGGGAGAGACAGGGGGCTAGACTTT
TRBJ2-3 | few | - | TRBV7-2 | CASSFSSTDTQYF | TGTGCCAGCAGCTTCTCTTCCACAGATACGCAGTATTTT
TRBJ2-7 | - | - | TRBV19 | CASSIGGANDEQYF | TGTGCCAGTAGTATTGGGGGGGCTAACGACGAGCAGTACTTC
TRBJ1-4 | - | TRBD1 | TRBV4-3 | CPPRRDRGGGGELGEKLFF | TGCCCCCCCCGCCGCGACAGGGGAGGGGGAGGGGAGCTAGGTGAAAAACTGTTTTTT
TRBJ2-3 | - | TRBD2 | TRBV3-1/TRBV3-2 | CASSSGRTDTQYF | TGTGCCAGCTCTAGCGGCCGCACAGATACGCAGTATTTT
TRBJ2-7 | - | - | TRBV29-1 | CSVRVAYEQYF | TGCAGCGTCCGCGTTGCCTACGAGCAGTACTTC
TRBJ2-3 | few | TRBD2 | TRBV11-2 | CASSSSSGGASGDTQYF | TGTGCCAGCAGCTCCTCTAGCGGGGGGGCCTCGGGAGATACGCAGTATTTT
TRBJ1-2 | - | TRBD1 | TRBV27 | CASSLTWTGSSYGYTF | TGTGCCAGCAGTTTAACTTGGACAGGTTCCTCCTATGGCTACACCTTC
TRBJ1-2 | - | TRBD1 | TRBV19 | CASTVARTGAMSYTF | TGTGCCAGTACCGTCGCCCGGACAGGGGCTATGAGCTACACCTTC
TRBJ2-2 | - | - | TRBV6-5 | CASSQYTGELFF | TGTGCCAGCAGTCAATACACCGGGGAGCTGTTTTTT
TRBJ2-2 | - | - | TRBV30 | CAWSTGMGGELFF | TGTGCCTGGAGTACAGGGATGGGCGGGGAGCTGTTTTTT
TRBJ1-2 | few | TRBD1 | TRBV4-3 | CASSQYRGANYGYTF | TGCGCCAGCAGCCAATACAGGGGTGCTAACTATGGCTACACCTTC
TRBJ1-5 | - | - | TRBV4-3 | CASSQDYGQTGAQHF | TGCGCCAGCAGCCAAGACTACGGGCAAACGGGGGCCCAGCATTTT
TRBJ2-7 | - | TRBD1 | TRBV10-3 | CATLTGTGVGGQYF | TGTGCCACCCTAACCGGGACAGGGGTTGGGGGGCAGTACTTC
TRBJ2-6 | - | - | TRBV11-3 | CASSRFGATGANVLTF | TGTGCCAGCAGTCGCTTTGGGGCGACTGGGGCCAACGTCCTGACTTTC
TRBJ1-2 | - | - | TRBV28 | CASSSGQAVQGYTF | TGTGCCAGCAGTTCAGGCCAGGCAGTTCAAGGCTACACCTTC
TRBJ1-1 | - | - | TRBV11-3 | CASSLDGGTNTEAFF | TGTGCCAGCAGCTTAGATGGGGGGACCAACACTGAAGCTTTCTTT
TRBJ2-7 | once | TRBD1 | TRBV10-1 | CASSDGTGGSEQYF | TGCGCCAGCAGCGACGGGACAGGGGGCAGCGAGCAGTACTTC
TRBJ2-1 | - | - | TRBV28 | CASSPSRGNYNEQFF | TGTGCCAGCAGCCCCAGCCGGGGGAACTACAATGAGCAGTTCTTC
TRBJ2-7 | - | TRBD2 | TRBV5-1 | CASSLAGLAGAGEQYF | TGCGCCAGCAGCTTGGCTGGACTAGCGGGAGCAGGGGAGCAGTACTTC
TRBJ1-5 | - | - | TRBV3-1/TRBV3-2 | CASSQDLSDPQPQHF | TGTGCCAGCAGCCAAGATCTGAGCGACCCTCAGCCCCAGCATTTT